This is a list of T cell receptor beta chains from one sample in a study of cytomegalovirus exposure and HLA in healthy donors. The table came from immunoSEQ multiplex PCR; TCRdb's copy has only in-frame clones and leaves some out. There are 150,000 or so clones in the sample; around 75% occur only once, and approximately 2.4% lies in the top ten. Sequences were obtained from PBMCs. The receptor set was obtained from a female donor in good health and CMV-seronegative. Each CDR3 is given with its conserved first and last residue. The order of the fields is clone size, D gene, V gene, J gene, CDR3 protein, CDR3 DNA. The D gene is left open where the match is weak. Expanded clones are given a class, and other clones once, few, many or no size at all.

few	NA	TRBV30	TRBJ2-7	CAWAAGFGGSNEQYF	TGTGCCTGGGCTGCCGGTTTCGGGGGAAGTAACGAGCAGTACTTC
NA	NA	TRBV4-3	TRBJ2-7	CASSTTQGTSYEQYF	TGCGCCAGCAGCACCACACAGGGAACCTCCTACGAGCAGTACTTC
NA	TRBD1	TRBV7-2	TRBJ1-3	CASSLDRARGTIYF	TGTGCCAGCAGCTTGGACAGGGCCAGAGGCACCATATATTTT
few	NA	TRBV7-9	TRBJ2-2	CASSLAEGIGELFF	TGTGCCAGCAGCTTAGCGGAGGGGATCGGGGAGCTGTTTTTT
NA	NA	TRBV30	TRBJ2-3	CAWITGTDTQYF	TGTGCCTGGATAACGGGGACAGATACGCAGTATTTT
NA	TRBD1	TRBV27	TRBJ1-2	CASSFIQGNGYTF	TGTGCCAGCAGTTTCATACAGGGGAATGGCTACACCTTC
NA	NA	TRBV25-1	TRBJ2-1	CASSNGNYNEQFF	TGTGCCAGCAGCAACGGGAACTACAATGAGCAGTTCTTC
NA	TRBD1	TRBV4-1	TRBJ1-1	CASSDGTEVGQATEAFF	TGCGCCAGCAGCGACGGGACAGAAGTGGGGCAGGCGACTGAAGCTTTCTTT
NA	TRBD2	TRBV5-1	TRBJ2-1	CASSGGVYNEQFF	TGCGCCAGCAGTGGGGGGGTCTACAATGAGCAGTTCTTC
NA	NA	TRBV6-5	TRBJ1-6	CASSYSSRVYVALHF	TGTGCCAGCAGTTACTCGTCACGGGTTTATGTGGCCCTCCACTTT
NA	TRBD2	TRBV19	TRBJ2-1	CASSSGGRTYNEQFF	TGTGCCAGTAGTAGTGGCGGGAGAACCTACAATGAGCAGTTCTTC